Below are 20 T cell receptor beta chains sequenced from a single sample in a study of immune heterogeneity within non-small cell lung tumors. TCR beta CDR3 regions came from multiplex PCR with 32 forward V and 13 reverse J primers. One entry per CDR3 protein, called by TCRdb with MiXCR from the multiplex PCR reads. Here the sample spans approximately 5,000 distinct CDR3 sequences, roughly 21% being singletons. Bulk tumor genomic DNA (approximately 640 ng per sample) served as template. Surgical sampling yielded several biopsies per primary tumor (spaced far apart). Patients with untreated, newly diagnosed non-small cell lung cancer underwent curative surgery. Sequencing used lung tumor tissue. The source is a woman aged 55 to 70 with non-small cell lung cancer.

As for this clonotype: This could be a read error, since a much larger clone is one nucleotide away. The CDR3 end shows no conserved phenylalanine or tryptophan, and so a read error is likely. The chain combines TRBV20-1 with TRBJ2-1; possibly TRBD2 for D (5 bases). Trimming shortened V by 5 bases and J by 5 bases, and 19 bases separated the two germline ends. Germline values: CDR1 DFQATT, CDR2 SNEGSKA (reference sequence). This CDR3 spans 15 amino acids. CDR3 sequence (DNA): TGCAGTGCTCCAGACTACCTCTCCTACGACAATGAGCAGTTCCTC. Protein product: CSAPDYLSYDNEQFL.

Concerning this clonotype itself: The junction differs from germline at one of its ends, possibly a read error. The CDR3 protein is CAMAELAGANTGEMFF. The CDR3 DNA reads TGTGCCATGGCGGAGCTAGCGGGAGCGAACACCGGGGAGATGTTTTTT. The rearrangement links TRBV10-3 to TRBJ2-2; 10 nucleotides line up with TRBD2. The germline V gene has CDR1 ENHRY and CDR2 SYGVKD. The CDR3 is 16 amino acids.

Worth noting for this clonotype: The CDR3 carries no conserved terminal phenylalanine or tryptophan, so it likely arises from a read error. It is unclear where the CDR3 begins or ends on the DNA, so no DNA is shown, and the CDR3 is as TCRdb lists it. This chain links TRBV20-1 with TRBJ2-3; TRBD2 is the table's D call and was not checked against the DNA. The germline CDR1 and CDR2 sequences are DFQATT and SNEGSKA (reference sequence). The CDR3 totals 17 residues, both ends included. CDR3: CSARGLAGAWYEQYFGP.

By share, this clonotype counts as medium-sized. This chain joins TRBV7-9 and TRBJ1-2; D is unresolved. Trimming pared 1 base from V and 4 bases from J, leaving 7 bases between. In germline, CDR1 is SEHNR, CDR2 FQNEAQ (reference sequence). This CDR3 is built from 13 residues. The CDR3 DNA reads TGTGCCAGCAGCTTAGGAGTAGGCTATGGCTACACCTTC. This gives the protein CASSLGVGYGYTF.

This clonotype was counted a few times. A much larger clone differs from this one at a single base, so this may be a read error. The V gene is TRBV30, the J gene TRBJ2-2; 7 nucleotides agree with TRBD2. The CDR3 totals 13 residues. Germline loops: CDR1 GTSNPN, CDR2 SVGIG (reference sequence). The CDR3 loop reads CAGSGRGPGELFF. DNA of the CDR3: TGTGCCGGGAGTGGGAGGGGTCCCGGGGAGCTGTTTTTT.

Turning to this clonotype: Just one base apart from a much larger clone, this may be a read error. The CDR3 carries no conserved terminal phenylalanine or tryptophan, so it likely arises from a read error. The chain uses TRBV4-1 and TRBJ2-7; D unresolved. Trimming removed 4 bases from V and 3 bases from J, with 7 bases in between. The length of the CDR3 is 12 residues. CDR1 and CDR2 (germline): MGHRA, YSYEKL. As DNA, the CDR3 is TGCGCCAGCAGCCCGGGTGGCTACGAGCAGTACTTA. Translated, it gives CASSPGGYEQYL.

This clonotype was seen a few times. This rearrangement joins TRBV9 to TRBJ2-5, with TRBD1 matching over 8 bases. V lost 3 bases, J lost 7 bases, and 17 bases stayed unmatched. CDR3 size: 17 residues. CDR1 and CDR2 from the germline V gene are SGDLS and YYNGEE. CDR3 sequence reads: CASSADPGTGVLPTQYF. The CDR3 nucleotides are TGTGCCAGCAGCGCCGACCCCGGGACAGGTGTCCTCCCGACCCAGTACTTC.

V gene TRBV6-2 or TRBV6-3 combines with J gene TRBJ1-6, with TRBD1 as a possible D gene (5 bases). Germline loops: CDR1 MNHEY, CDR2 SVGEGT. V dropped 2 bases and J dropped 10 bases, with 12 bases sitting between them. CDR3 length equals 14 residues. DNA for the CDR3: TGTGCCAGCAGTTACGGCCAGGGAACCTCACCCCTCCACTTT. It is translated as CASSYGQGTSPLHF.

This clonotype is labeled as large. The rearrangement uses TRBV11-2 and TRBJ2-7; no definite D call. Germline V gene data show CDR1 as SGHAT and CDR2 as FQNNGV. The CDR3 consists of 12 residues. Trimming took off 6 bases at V and 0 bases at J, with 6 bases between the two ends. CDR3 sequence reads: CASRLDSYEQYF. The CDR3 bases are TGTGCCAGCAGACTTGACTCCTACGAGCAGTACTTC.

By proportion, this clonotype is medium-sized. The J gene is TRBJ2-7, the V gene TRBV2, with TRBD2 matching over 12 bases. Unmatched junction bases numbered 0, after V lost 6 bases and J lost 6 bases. The germline V gene encodes CDR1 SNHLY and CDR2 FYNNEI. CDR3 length: 12 residues. CDR3 in amino acids: CASRGLAGEQYF. CDR3 DNA: TGTGCCAGCAGGGGACTAGCGGGCGAGCAGTACTTC.

The chain joins TRBV27 to TRBJ1-2; 8 bases agree with TRBD1. V was clipped by 5 bases and J by 6 bases; unmatched bases: 5. This CDR3 has 13 residues. Germline assignment: CDR1 MNHEY and CDR2 SMNVEV (reference sequence). The CDR3 nucleotides read TGTGCCAGCAGTGCAGGGGGCTCGCATGGCTACACCTTC. Translating gives CASSAGGSHGYTF.

This chain connects TRBV20-1 to TRBJ2-3, with D possibly matching TRBD1 (6 bases). Per germline, CDR1 DFQATT and CDR2 SNEGSKA (reference sequence). There are 14 residues in the CDR3. V was pared by 1 base and J by 6 bases, with 14 bases between. As DNA, the CDR3 is TGCAGTGCTAGAGGGGACATCCGGAAGGATACGCAGTATTTT. Its protein product is CSARGDIRKDTQYF.

In this sample, this clonotype turned up many times. The chain employs TRBV24-1 and TRBJ2-3; D not certain. The CDR3 length is 15 residues. Germline V lookup: CDR1 KGHDR, CDR2 SFDVKD. Trimming left V 4 bases short and J 3 bases short, with 13 bases between. The DNA of the CDR3 is TGTGCCACCAGTGACCCCGCCCGGAGAACAGATACGCAGTATTTT. Amino acids: CATSDPARRTDTQYF.

This clonotype counts as large. The chain is built from TRBV7-2 and TRBJ1-4; possibly TRBD1 for D (5 bases). CDR3 length: 14 residues. In germline, CDR1 is SGHTA, CDR2 FQGNSA. Trimming stripped 5 bases from V and 4 bases from J, with 11 bases between. The CDR3 coding sequence is TGTGCCAGCAGCCCGGGACCGGGTAATGAAAAACTGTTTTTT. It translates to CASSPGPGNEKLFF.

Only a few counts were recorded for this clonotype. The J gene is TRBJ2-1, the V gene TRBV11-2; no reliable D call. Trimming removed 6 bases from V and 8 bases from J, with 8 bases in between. Germline V gene data show CDR1 as SGHAT and CDR2 as FQNNGV. This CDR3 has 11 amino acids. The DNA of the CDR3 is TGTGCCAGCAGTAACGGACATGAGCAGTTCTTC. As protein: CASSNGHEQFF.

This clonotype was detected only once. The junction differs from germline at one of its ends, possibly a read error. J is TRBJ2-4 and V is TRBV10-1; D may be TRBD2 (5 bases). Germline values: CDR1 WNHNN, CDR2 SYGVQD (reference sequence). CDR3 length: 16 amino acids. The CDR3 is CASSETALGSPSGQDF. The CDR3 nucleotides are TGCGCCAGCAGTGAGACTGCGCTAGGGAGCCCCTCCGGCCAGGACTTC.

This clonotype was detected ten times or more. The rearrangement uses TRBV20-1 and TRBJ1-1, with D uncertain. Germline V gene sequence: CDR1 DFQATT, CDR2 SNEGSKA (reference sequence). The CDR3 is made up of 12 amino acids. V dropped 5 bases and J dropped 1 base, with 8 bases sitting between them. CDR3 in amino acids: CSAQSGNTEAFF. The CDR3 DNA follows: TGCAGTGCTCAAAGTGGGAACACTGAAGCTTTCTTT.

This clonotype showed up many times. This sequence joins TRBV9 and TRBJ2-2, with TRBD2 identical over 7 bases. V trimming: 0 bases; J trimming: 4 bases; junction bases outside the gene matches: 9. The CDR3 runs to 17 residues. Germline lookup yields CDR1 SGDLS and CDR2 YYNGEE. CDR3 protein: CASSVGVGGSGTGELFF. CDR3 nucleotides: TGTGCCAGCAGCGTAGGAGTTGGCGGGAGCGGCACCGGGGAGCTGTTTTTT. The whole variable domain, remainder taken from reference TRBV9 and TRBJ2-2, is DSGVTQTPKHLITATGQRVTLRCSPRSGDLSVYWYQQSLDQGLQFLIQYYNGEERAKGNILERFSAQQFPDLHSELNLSSLELGDSALYFCASSVGVGGSGTGELFFGEGSRLTVL.

This clonotype was seen repeatedly, ten times or more. The rearrangement uses TRBV19 and TRBJ2-3; D is tentatively TRBD1 or TRBD2 (6 bases each). Germline values: CDR1 LNHDA, CDR2 SQIVND (reference sequence). With 4 bases removed from V and 2 bases from J, the gap between germline ends came to 16 bases. This CDR3 contains 16 residues. The CDR3 DNA reads TGTGCCAGTAGTAAGACAGGAGGGCCGGCCACAGATACGCAGTATTTT. It yields the protein CASSKTGGPATDTQYF.

As for this clonotype: A much larger clone differs by one base, so this may be a read error. The conserved phenylalanine or tryptophan normally closing the CDR3 is absent here, so this likely arose from a read error. This chain's CDR3 is CASSLVPGLGKNIQYS. As DNA, the CDR3 is TGTGCCAGCAGCTTAGTTCCAGGGTTAGGCAAAAACATTCAGTACTCC. The gene calls are TRBV7-2 and TRBJ2-4; perhaps TRBD1 as D (5 bases). Germline V gives CDR1 SGHTA, CDR2 FQGNSA. The CDR3 sequence is 16 residues long. V dropped 1 base and J dropped 3 bases, with 13 bases sitting between them.